This is a list of T cell receptor beta chains from one sample in a study of PD-1 blockade in classical Hodgkin lymphoma. Generated by immunoSEQ multiplex PCR, the TCRdb table keeps only in-frame clones and is missing some. The sample carries 14,000 or so clones, 81% recorded once. The sample was peripheral blood mononuclear cells (PBMCs), taken at baseline. These receptors were taken from a human donor with classical Hodgkin lymphoma. Each CDR3 is given with its conserved first and last residue. The D gene is left open where the match is weak. Expanded clones get a size class; other rows say once, few or many, or leave the size out.

>TRBV10-3|-|17|TRBJ2-7|-
TGTGCCATCAGTGAGTCTCTTACCGGGACCAGTTCCTACGAGCAGTACTTC
CAISESLTGTSSYEQYF
>TRBV5-1|-|15|TRBJ2-7|-
TGCGCCAGCAGCCCCGGAGGCGGGGCGAACTACGAGCAGTACTTC
CASSPGGGANYEQYF
>TRBV7-2|once|13|TRBJ2-3|-
TGTGCCAGCAGCCCCTATAATACAGATACGCAGTATTTT
CASSPYNTDTQYF
>TRBV6-6|-|14|TRBJ2-4|TRBD2
TGTGCCAGCGAGCGGGGGGGCCTTAACAGCATTCAGTACTTC
CASERGGLNSIQYF
>TRBV5-1|few|13|TRBJ2-4|TRBD2
TGCGCCAGCGGGGAGGGCTCTCCCTCCATTCAGTACTTC
CASGEGSPSIQYF
>TRBV7-2|-|15|TRBJ2-5|TRBD2
TGTGCCAGCACCAAAAGGCGGGGGGGCCAAGAGACCCAGTACTTC
CASTKRRGGQETQYF
>TRBV28|-|13|TRBJ1-2|-
TGTGCCGTTCGACAGAGCCTGGGCTATGGCTACACCTTC
CAVRQSLGYGYTF
>TRBV11-2|-|12|TRBJ1-1|-
TGTGCCAGCAGCCCGCCATTAAATTCGGCTTTCTTT
CASSPPLNSAFF
>TRBV29-1|-|14|TRBJ1-3|TRBD1
TGCAGCGTTGGACAGGGAGCTGGTGGAAACACCATATATTTT
CSVGQGAGGNTIYF
>TRBV28|-|16|TRBJ1-4|TRBD1
TGTGCCAGCAGTTTAACAGGGGCATCATCTAATGAAAAACTGTTTTTT
CASSLTGASSNEKLFF
>TRBV10-3|-|13|TRBJ1-1|-
TGTGCCATCAGTGGGCAGGGGAACACTGAAGCTTTCTTT
CAISGQGNTEAFF
>TRBV11-2|-|12|TRBJ1-1|-
TGTGCCAGCAGCTTTTTTGGGGATGAAGCTTTCTTT
CASSFFGDEAFF
>TRBV7-8|-|17|TRBJ2-7|-
TGTGCCAGCAGCGGGAGGATGCTAGGGGCCCCATCCTACGAGCAGTACTTC
CASSGRMLGAPSYEQYF
>TRBV6-1|-|16|TRBJ1-3|-
TGTGCCAGCAGTGAAAGCCAGGGTTGGTCTGGAAACACCATATATTTT
CASSESQGWSGNTIYF
>TRBV10-3|-|15|TRBJ1-5|TRBD1
TGTGCCATCAGTGAGGGACAGGGCAAACATCAGCCCCAGCATTTT
CAISEGQGKHQPQHF
>TRBV2|few|14|TRBJ2-3|-
TGTGCCAGCAGCCCGGGGGGACAGCAAGATACGCAGTATTTT
CASSPGGQQDTQYF
>TRBV29-1|-|18|TRBJ2-3|-
TGCAGCCGTCGACTTCGCCCGCCGGAGGATCCTAGCACAGATACGCAGTATTTT
CSRRLRPPEDPSTDTQYF
>TRBV7-6|once|13|TRBJ1-3|TRBD1
TGTGCCAGCAGCTTAGATTCTGGGACAGTCCATCACTTT
CASSLDSGTVHHF
>TRBV14|-|15|TRBJ1-4|TRBD1
TGTGCCAGCAGCCGCCCGGCGGGACAGACTGAAAAACTGTTTTTT
CASSRPAGQTEKLFF
>TRBV19|-|13|TRBJ2-7|-
TGTGCCAGTAGTACCCGGGACGGCTACGAGCAGTACTTC
CASSTRDGYEQYF
>TRBV18|-|17|TRBJ2-1|TRBD1
TGTGCCAGCTCTCGACCAACAGGGGGCTTCACCTACAATGAGCAGTTCTTC
CASSRPTGGFTYNEQFF
>TRBV6-4|-|13|TRBJ2-4|-
TGTGCCAGCAGTGACGGTACCCAAAACATTCAGTACTTC
CASSDGTQNIQYF
>TRBV2|-|15|TRBJ2-4|-
TGTGCCAGCAGAGAGAATCAGGGTGAAAACTACATTCAGTACTTC
CASRENQGENYIQYF
>TRBV28|medium-sized|14|TRBJ2-3|TRBD2
TGTGCCAGCAGAGTAAGCGGGGGGGCAGATACGCAGTATTTT
CASRVSGGADTQYF
>TRBV25-1|few|16|TRBJ2-5|-
TGTGCCAGCACCACGAGGACGGATCTTGTGGGAGAGACCCAGTACTTC
CASTTRTDLVGETQYF
>TRBV19|-|13|TRBJ1-1|-
TGTGCCAGTAACTTATGGCAGTCCACTGAAGCTTTCTTT
CASNLWQSTEAFF
>TRBV21-1|-|16|TRBJ1-5|-
TGTGCCAGGAGGAGCGGGAGACTTTATAGCAATCAGCCCCAGCATTTT
CARRSGRLYSNQPQHF
>TRBV6-8|-|16|TRBJ1-2|-
TGTGCCAGCAGTGGCGCAAGCTCTAGAAAGACCTATGGCTACACCTTC
CASSGASSRKTYGYTF
>TRBV9|-|16|TRBJ2-3|TRBD2
TGTGCCAGCAGCGCAGGACTAGCGGCCAGCACAGATACGCAGTATTTT
CASSAGLAASTDTQYF
>TRBV18|-|14|TRBJ2-5|-
TGTGCCAGCTCACCACCCGGTGGCAGAGAGACCCAGTACTTC
CASSPPGGRETQYF
>TRBV15|-|14|TRBJ2-3|-
TGTGCCACCAGCTCGGACTCACGCACAGATACGCAGTATTTT
CATSSDSRTDTQYF
>TRBV21-1|-|11|TRBJ1-1|-
TGTGCCACCCTAATGGGGGCGGAAGCTTTCTTT
CATLMGAEAFF
>TRBV19|-|14|TRBJ1-1|-
TGTGCCAGTGTTTTATTCGGAGGAGTCACTGAAGCTTTCTTT
CASVLFGGVTEAFF
>TRBV6-1|-|11|TRBJ2-3|-
TGTGCCAGCAGTGAGTGGGCTACGCAGTATTTT
CASSEWATQYF
>TRBV5-1|-|14|TRBJ1-2|-
TGCGCCAGCAGCTTGCCAGGGAAGGCAAAGGGCTACACCTTC
CASSLPGKAKGYTF
>TRBV27|-|12|TRBJ2-7|TRBD1
TGTGCCGCCCGGGACAGGGGGGGCGAGCAGTACTTC
CAARDRGGEQYF
>TRBV2|-|14|TRBJ1-5|-
TGTGCCAGCAGTGTAGGGCCAGGGAATCAGCCCCAGCATTTT
CASSVGPGNQPQHF
>TRBV5-4|-|15|TRBJ2-3|TRBD2
TGTGCCAGCAGCTTACTGGGGACTAGCGGGGTCTTGCAGTATTTT
CASSLLGTSGVLQYF
>TRBV19|-|14|TRBJ1-1|-
TGTGCCAGTAGTATCGGACGAGGGAGCACTGAAGCTTTCTTT
CASSIGRGSTEAFF
>TRBV6-5|once|12|TRBJ1-2|-
TGTGCCAGCAGATTACCTACAGGGATCGACACCTTC
CASRLPTGIDTF